This paragraph reports one T cell receptor beta chain. Germline loops: CDR1 SGHDT, CDR2 YYEEEE. There are 14 residues in the CDR3. The germline V and J ends were trimmed by 2 bases and 5 bases, with 14 bases remaining between them. These data come from a study of cytotoxic CD8 clonotypes in ibrutinib-treated CLL. This table comes from immunoSEQ multiplex PCR, and its TCRdb copy is limited to in-frame clones, with some not included. This sample has some 120,000 clones; about 58% occur once, and the top ten carry about 39%. The chain uses TRBV5-6 and TRBJ2-7, with D possibly being TRBD1 (6 bases). This specimen was PBMCs, taken after 24 months of ibrutinib treatment. The TCR originated in a human donor with chronic lymphocytic leukemia. The CDR3 loop is CASSLQGTPNEQYF. In DNA form, the CDR3 reads TGTGCCAGCAGCTTACAGGGAACACCTAACGAGCAGTACTTC.